Below, 2 T cell receptor beta chains from the same sample are listed, as sequenced in a study of blood T cell repertoires in COVID-19 (dated by TCRdb to the early 2020s). Receptor amplification or capture employed the immunoSEQ multiplex PCR assay. Imported from immuneACCESS, the table was reduced by TCRdb to in-frame sequences with V and J called. These copies leave out some clones; in studies compared against another copy, an unresolved V gene accounts for under half, and the cause of the remainder is not known. For this sample the table gives around 260,000 clones, of which approximately 92% were detected only once. The biggest ten clones account for 1.1% of the sample. Sequenced: PBMCs or T cells enriched from blood (not recorded which). The receptors come from a woman in her 30s who had recovered from COVID-19.

V is TRBV7-8 and J is TRBJ1-5; perhaps TRBD1 as D (6 bases). CDR1 and CDR2 from the germline V gene are SGHVS and FQNEAQ. The CDR3 is made up of 14 amino acids. Trimming removed 1 base from V and 7 bases from J, with 11 bases in between. The CDR3 loop is CASSLEGVRQPQHF. Written as DNA, the CDR3 is TGTGCCAGCAGCTTAGAGGGGGTAAGACAGCCCCAGCATTTT.

The V call is TRBV7-8, the J call TRBJ2-2, with D perhaps TRBD2 (5 bases). The CDR3 length is 11 residues. Trimming removed 7 bases at V and 9 bases at J, with 9 bases between. The germline V gene encodes CDR1 SGHVS and CDR2 FQNEAQ. Here the CDR3 reads CASTSSRELFF. The DNA of the CDR3 is TGTGCCAGCACTAGCAGCCGGGAGCTGTTTTTT.